These 27 T cell receptor beta chains were all obtained from the same sample, sequenced in a study of T cells after yellow fever vaccination. TCRdb reanalysed the 5' RACE reads using MiXCR and keeps one entry per CDR3 protein. The sample shows roughly 120,000 distinct CDR3 sequences, 6.5% to 8% of them seen only once. The sample here was CD4+ T cells sorted from PBMCs, taken 10 days after the first yellow fever vaccination. The receptors stem from a man in his late teens or twenties who received the YFV17D yellow fever vaccine.

This clonotype was recorded many times. The chain couples TRBV15 to TRBJ2-5; D is unresolved. This CDR3 has 14 amino acids. Trimming took off 0 bases at V and 5 bases at J, with 10 bases between the two ends. CDR1 is LNHNV and CDR2 is YYDKDF in the germline V gene (reference sequence). The CDR3 region is CATSREDRRETQYF. CDR3 DNA: TGTGCCACCAGCAGAGAGGACCGCCGGGAGACCCAGTACTTC.

This clonotype appeared many times. This chain joins TRBV5-1 and TRBJ1-4; TRBD1 is a possible D gene (6 bases). Germline loops: CDR1 SGHRS, CDR2 YFSETQ. V lost 2 bases and J lost 8, with 19 bases in between. The CDR3 consists of 16 residues. The CDR3 sequence is CASSLGDRLGVEKLFF. For the CDR3, the DNA is TGCGCCAGCAGCTTAGGCGACAGGCTTGGGGTGGAAAAACTGTTTTTT.

About this clonotype itself: A read error may explain this, as a much larger clone is one base away. It is unclear where the CDR3 begins or ends on the DNA, so no DNA is shown, and the CDR3 is as TCRdb lists it. V and J are TRBV12-3 or TRBV12-4 and TRBJ2-5; TRBD1 is the table's D call and was not checked against the DNA. Ends included, the CDR3 has 16 residues. The CDR3 sequence is CTSSSSDGIPQETQYF.

This clonotype was detected ten times or more. The rearrangement links TRBV6-2 or TRBV6-3 to TRBJ2-3; D remains ambiguous. Germline assignment: CDR1 MNHEY and CDR2 SVGEGT. V gave up 0 bases and J gave up 0 bases, with 7 bases separating them. The CDR3 runs 15 residues. The CDR3 here is CASSYSVASTDTQYF. The DNA for the CDR3 is TGTGCCAGCAGTTACTCCGTCGCTAGCACAGATACGCAGTATTTT.

This clonotype was found many times. This chain connects TRBV7-2 to TRBJ2-7, with 7 bases identical to TRBD1. There are 14 residues in the CDR3. Germline CDR1 SGHTA, CDR2 FQGNSA. J gave up 2 bases and V 5 bases, and 6 bases lay outside the gene matches. CDR3: CASSETGDPYEQYF. The DNA for the CDR3 is TGTGCCAGCAGCGAAACAGGGGACCCCTACGAGCAGTACTTC.

This clonotype has ten or more counts. The chain couples TRBV12-3 or TRBV12-4 to TRBJ2-5; TRBD1 is a possible D gene (6 bases). CDR3 length equals 14 residues. Trimming pared 6 bases from V and 1 base from J, leaving 12 bases between. The chain's CDR3 is CASRPGAAQETQYF. In DNA, the CDR3 is TGTGCCAGCAGGCCAGGGGCGGCCCAAGAGACCCAGTACTTC.

This clonotype was detected ten times or more. The rearrangement links TRBV20-1 to TRBJ1-2, with D tentatively TRBD1 (5 bases). This CDR3 region has 13 residues. Germline CDR1 and CDR2: DFQATT and SNEGSKA (reference sequence). Trimming took 3 bases from V and 4 from J, leaving 12 bases between them. The CDR3 loop is CSASPGLGYGYTF. CDR3 bases: TGCAGTGCTAGCCCAGGGCTTGGCTATGGCTACACCTTC.

This clonotype was seen at least ten times. The chain couples TRBV7-8 to TRBJ2-7; D is possibly TRBD2 (7 bases). V dropped 3 bases and J dropped 5 bases, with 20 bases sitting between them. Germline CDR1 reads SGHVS; CDR2 reads FQNEAQ. The CDR3 loop spans 16 amino acids. This CDR3 reads CASSFSVDGGQDEQYF. The CDR3 DNA is TGTGCCAGCAGCTTTAGTGTAGACGGGGGGCAGGACGAGCAGTACTTC.

This clonotype was detected many times. The CDR3 is CASSEGGSYNSPLHF. The DNA of the CDR3 is TGTGCCAGCAGTGAGGGGGGCTCCTATAATTCACCCCTCCACTTT. This sequence joins TRBV2 and TRBJ1-6, with D possibly being TRBD1 (5 bases). V was clipped by 3 bases and J by 0 bases, with 6 bases between them. Germline V gene lookup returns CDR1 SNHLY and CDR2 FYNNEI. The CDR3 has 15 amino acids.

This clonotype was seen only a few times. The V and J genes are TRBV19 and TRBJ1-1; D is unclear. Germline CDR1 and CDR2: LNHDA and SQIVND (reference sequence). The ends were cut back, 6 bases at V and 0 bases at J, with 8 bases in the middle. The CDR3 extends over 13 amino acids. The DNA of the CDR3 is TGTGCCAGTAGGTACAGCTTGAACACTGAAGCTTTCTTT. Its translation: CASRYSLNTEAFF. The full variable domain, rest sourced from reference TRBV19 and TRBJ1-1, is DGGITQSPKYLFRKEGQNVTLSCEQNLNHDAMYWYRQDPGQGLRLIYYSQIVNDFQKGDIAEGYSVSREKKESFPLTVTSAQKNPTAFYLCASRYSLNTEAFFGQGTRLTVV.

This clonotype showed up many times. This chain links TRBV12-3 or TRBV12-4 with TRBJ2-7, with TRBD1 matching 7 bases. CDR3 length: 16 residues. Losses at the gene ends were 6 bases for V and 5 bases for J; bases not matched to a gene: 16. CDR3 nucleotides: TGTGCCAGCAGCTTACCCTCAAACAGGGGAATCCACGAGCAGTACTTC. Residues: CASSLPSNRGIHEQYF.

The table lists this clonotype with a few counts. V is TRBV5-4 and J is TRBJ2-3, with D perhaps assigned TRBD1 or TRBD2 (7 bases each). V shed 0 bases and J shed 4 bases, with 21 bases lying between them. Germline assignment: CDR1 SGHNT and CDR2 YYREEE (reference sequence). This CDR3 is 18 amino acids long. The CDR3 protein is CASSLVAGGAQLADTQYF. DNA for the CDR3: TGTGCCAGCAGCTTGGTAGCAGGGGGGGCCCAATTAGCAGATACGCAGTATTTT. The entire variable domain, with the rest obtained from reference TRBV5-4 and TRBJ2-3, is as follows: ETGVTQSPTHLIKTRGQQVTLRCSSQSGHNTVSWYQQALGQGPQFIFQYYREEENGRGNFPPRFSGLQFPNYSSELNVNALELDDSALYLCASSLVAGGAQLADTQYFGPGTRLTVL.

Ten or more counts support this clonotype. CDR3 residues: CSAIPQGVIGYGYTF. The CDR3 DNA sequence: TGCAGTGCTATTCCCCAGGGGGTAATAGGGTATGGCTACACCTTC. The chain joins TRBV20-1 to TRBJ1-2, with 7 bases matching TRBD1. Trimming removed 4 bases from V and 5 bases from J; junction bases left unmatched: 13. The germline CDR1 and CDR2 sequences are DFQATT and SNEGSKA (reference sequence). The length of the CDR3 is 15 residues.

This clonotype showed up just once. This may come from a read error, since a much larger clone is one base off. Since the CDR3 does not end with the conserved phenylalanine or tryptophan, this likely comes from a read error. The chain uses TRBV4-2 and TRBJ1-1; no definite D call. Trimming took 0 bases from V and 4 from J, leaving 15 bases between them. CDR3 length equals 16 residues. The germline V gene encodes CDR1 LGHNA and CDR2 YNFKEQ. Here the CDR3 reads CASSQEGISGGTEAFL. The CDR3 nucleotides read TGTGCCAGCAGCCAAGAAGGGATTTCGGGCGGCACTGAAGCTTTCCTT.

This clonotype was found many times. V usage is TRBV12-3 or TRBV12-4 and J usage is TRBJ2-3; D not certain. The CDR3 loop spans 11 amino acids. Trimming stripped 6 bases from V and 0 bases from J, with 1 base between. The CDR3: CASRSTDTQYF. DNA of the CDR3: TGTGCCAGCAGAAGCACAGATACGCAGTATTTT.

This clonotype was recorded at least ten times. The chain couples TRBV20-1 to TRBJ2-3, with 8 bases that match TRBD2. Germline V CDR1 and CDR2: DFQATT, SNEGSKA (reference sequence). This CDR3 has 13 amino acids. CDR3 DNA: TGCAGGACGGGGGGGGGTTCCACAGATACGCAGTATTTT. Encoded protein: CRTGGGSTDTQYF.

This clonotype was observed many times. The chain employs TRBV27 and TRBJ2-7, with a tentative D call TRBD1 (6 bases). The CDR3 totals 13 residues. Trimming took off 5 bases at V and 9 bases at J, with 17 bases between the two ends. Germline loops: CDR1 MNHEY, CDR2 SMNVEV (reference sequence). The CDR3, as DNA: TGTGCCAGCAGTGACAGGTTAGCTACGAGGCAGTACTTC. Amino acids: CASSDRLATRQYF.

The chain is built from TRBV5-4 and TRBJ2-3; TRBD2 matches at 9 bases. Germline CDR1 reads SGHNT; CDR2 reads YYREEE (reference sequence). J gave up 2 bases and V 4 bases, and 11 bases lay outside the gene matches. The CDR3 runs to 17 residues. The CDR3 region has the DNA TGTGCCAGCAGCCTAGGGGGTAGCGGGGGCCCCACAGATACGCAGTATTTT. The encoded protein is CASSLGGSGGPTDTQYF.

This clonotype was seen at least ten times. The genes are TRBV5-1 and TRBJ2-5; D may be TRBD2 (5 bases). CDR1 is SGHRS, CDR2 YFSETQ, per germline. The germline V and J ends were trimmed by 7 bases and 2 bases, with 15 bases remaining between them. This CDR3 has 14 residues. Written as DNA, the CDR3 is TGCGCCAGCGCGGAGGTAGCAGATCAAGAGACCCAGTACTTC. This codes for CASAEVADQETQYF.

This clonotype was seen many times. J is TRBJ2-6 and V is TRBV5-6; maybe TRBD1 (5 bases). V was shortened by 5 bases and J by 1 base, with 10 bases between the two germline ends. CDR1 SGHDT and CDR2 YYEEEE come from the germline V gene. This CDR3 region has 15 residues. The CDR3 sequence: CASSFQGSGANVLTF. CDR3 bases: TGTGCCAGCAGTTTTCAGGGATCTGGGGCCAACGTCCTGACTTTC.

This clonotype showed up many times. The rearrangement joins TRBV10-3 to TRBJ1-1, with 9 bases aligning to TRBD1. The V and J ends lost 6 bases and 7 bases, in that order; junction bases with no gene match: 6. The germline V gene has CDR1 ENHRY and CDR2 SYGVKD. The CDR3 runs 13 residues. Here the CDR3 reads CAISRDREIEAFF. CDR3 DNA: TGTGCCATCAGCCGGGACAGGGAAATTGAAGCTTTCTTT.

At least ten counts were recorded for this clonotype. The chain employs TRBV7-3 and TRBJ2-2; D is perhaps TRBD2 (6 bases). The CDR3 is made up of 14 amino acids. V lost 0 bases to trimming and J lost 7 bases, with 9 bases between them. The germline CDR1 and CDR2 sequences are SGHTA and FQGTGA. In DNA form, the CDR3 reads TGTGCCAGCAGCTTAACTCTAGCGAACGGGGAGCTGTTTTTT. Residues: CASSLTLANGELFF.

There are a few counts of this clonotype. This chain connects TRBV6-5 to TRBJ2-6; no clear D. Trimming took off 2 bases at V and 0 bases at J, with 11 bases between the two ends. Germline CDR1 reads MNHEY; CDR2 reads SVGAGI. The CDR3 runs to 17 residues. CDR3 in amino acids: CASSYDGVNSGANVLTF. As DNA, the CDR3 is TGTGCCAGCAGTTACGATGGGGTCAACTCTGGGGCCAACGTCCTGACTTTC.

There are many counts of this clonotype. This chain uses TRBV14 with TRBJ1-4; D not certain. The V gene's germline CDR1 is SGHDN and CDR2 FVKESK. The CDR3 runs to 16 residues. Trimming pared 4 bases from V and 7 bases from J, leaving 19 bases between. CDR3 amino acids: CASSRAFGVWGEKLFF. Here the CDR3 DNA reads TGTGCCAGCAGCCGGGCCTTCGGGGTGTGGGGTGAAAAACTGTTTTTT.

This clonotype has ten or more counts. The chain uses TRBV5-1 and TRBJ1-4; 9 bases map to TRBD1. The length of the CDR3 is 15 residues. Germline lookup yields CDR1 SGHRS and CDR2 YFSETQ. V lost 3 bases, J lost 8 bases, and 8 bases stayed unmatched. The CDR3 loop reads CASSSGQGNREKLFF. In DNA, the CDR3 is TGCGCCAGCAGCTCGGGACAGGGCAATCGCGAAAAACTGTTTTTT. The full variable domain, its missing parts supplied by reference TRBV5-1 and TRBJ1-4, is KAGVTQTPRYLIKTRGQQVTLSCSPISGHRSVSWYQQTPGQGLQFLFEYFSETQRNKGNFPGRFSGRQFSNSRSEMNVSTLELGDSALYLCASSSGQGNREKLFFGSGTQLSVL.

There are a few counts of this clonotype. The chain is built from TRBV19 and TRBJ1-1, with 10 bases identical to TRBD1. V lost 2 bases and J lost 5; bases outside the gene matches: 5. CDR3 size: 15 residues. The V gene's germline CDR1 is LNHDA and CDR2 SQIVND (reference sequence). In DNA, the CDR3 is TGTGCCAGTAGTATACTCGGACAGGGGGGGACTGAAGCTTTCTTT. This codes for CASSILGQGGTEAFF.

This clonotype appeared many times. The gene calls are TRBV5-1 and TRBJ2-1; D may be TRBD1 (6 bases). The CDR3 consists of 15 residues. V was shortened by 0 bases and J by 2 bases, with 9 bases between the two germline ends. Germline CDR1 is SGHRS and CDR2 is YFSETQ. In DNA form, the CDR3 reads TGCGCCAGCAGCTTGGGAGGGGGAACCTACAATGAGCAGTTCTTC. It is translated as CASSLGGGTYNEQFF.